This T cell receptor beta chain was obtained from a study of identical twins (dated by TCRdb to 2016 to 2018). In the study overall: To test whether fetal clonotypes persist, this study deep-sequenced TCR alpha and beta repertoires from monozygotic twins, from unrelated adults of various ages, and from cord blood. To rule out contamination, replicate twin experiments were performed at different times with different library preparation protocols. The paper's findings and limits, for the study overall: Abundant cord blood beta clonotypes had fewer insertions, young adult naive repertoires showed a similar but weaker trend, and memory repertoires showed no such trend. Out-of-frame TCR alpha sequences shared between twins showed an excess of low generation-probability sequences compared with coincidental sharing between unrelated individuals. In monozygotic twins, recombination models systematically underestimated out-of-frame TCR alpha sharing, but the models matched the sharing seen between unrelated individuals. Invariant T cells such as MAIT and iNKT could partly confound zero-insertion analyses, although diverse VJ usage argued against such confounding for most clonotypes. A weaker excess of twin sharing was found in beta out-of-frame sequences because the signal-to-noise ratio was lowered by fewer shared sequences. Because the same donors could not be followed over many years, the conclusions depended on cross-sectional statistical analysis.

The protocol used for the library was 5' RACE. TCRdb lists the instrument as Illumina HiSeq 2000. A universal primer binding site was introduced by template switching, and a unique molecular identifier was present in the final cDNA, enabling accurate counting of TCR cDNA molecules. Specific primers in the conserved constant-segment region were used to synthesize first-strand cDNA for TCR alpha and beta chains. Each cDNA library was double barcoded, with a SMART-Mk sample barcode plus Illumina barcodes, to control for contamination. TruSeq adapter sequences and Illumina sample barcodes were added in two successive PCR steps. Sequencing of the TCR alpha and beta cDNA libraries was done on the Illumina HiSeq platform using custom primers. For the original study's pipeline: Raw reads were processed with MiGEC to extract unique molecular identifiers, and MiXCR was used to determine CDR3 positions. Recombination models were inferred per individual with the repgenHMM and IGoR tools using an EM algorithm. The tcR package in R was used for shared clonotype analysis, with sharing normalized by the product of cloneset sizes. Out-of-frame nonproductive sequences were analyzed to study raw recombination free of thymic and clonal selection effects. The raw public data were reprocessed by TCRdb itself: fastp quality trimming at Q25, MiXCR clonotype calling, in-frame beta chains only. Entries are consolidated by CDR3 protein sequence, retaining the most common genes and DNA. The V and J calls reflect TCRdb's pipeline rather than the authors' work. The sample profile shows a few hundred thousand distinct CDR3 sequences; more than 9% of them were found once. Of the sample, roughly 3% is held by the ten largest clones.

This clonotype was detected a few times. This receptor's antigen is unknown. Base qualities are not recorded, but no much larger clone differs from it by a single base. The CDR1 and CDR2 encoded by the germline V gene are LGHNA and YNFKEQ. The CDR3 numbers 14 residues from cysteine through phenylalanine. Here the CDR3 DNA is all that survives: 42 bases in frame from base 1. V is pruned by 5 bases and J by 14 bases, leaving 13 bases of the junction without a gene match. Every donor was a healthy Caucasian. The twin cohort consisted of three pairs of female monozygotic twins, all aged about 18 to 29 years. RNA for TCR libraries was isolated from peripheral blood mononuclear cells. The data also belong to a second study, concerning yellow fever vaccine responses in identical twins. As the second study states: According to the authors, in identical twins the way T cells responded to vaccination appeared partly convergent and partly personalized. In identical twins, the study followed T cell clones that responded to the vaccine with precision.

The origin of this receptor is a young woman in good health. The chain uses TRBV4-2 and TRBJ1-4, with TRBD1 identical over 8 junction bases. Sequenced input: PBMCs. CDR3 region: CASSGSGTGSYLFF. At the DNA level, the sequence is TGTGCCAGCAGCGGATCCGGGACAGGTTCTTATCTGTTTTTT.